This T cell receptor beta chain was captured in a study of tumor-infiltrating lymphocytes in primary liver carcinoma. Study background: Regardless of tissue type, samples showed similar yields of roughly 3.65 to 8 million productive TCRbeta reads.

Synthesis of TCR beta cDNA was carried out from 450 to 650 ng total RNA with a constant-region primer. Sequencing libraries for TCR beta derived from three nested multiplex PCR rounds that used slightly modified ARM-PCR. TRBV1-TRBV30 forward and Cbeta reverse primers drove the first two roughly 10-cycle rounds. TCRdb fed the multiplex PCR reads into MiXCR, producing one record per CDR3 protein. The table lists roughly 50,000 distinct CDR3 sequences, over 65% of them singletons, with around 23% in the top ten. For this clonotype: Its antigen remains unidentified.

V gave up 5 bases and J gave up 4 bases, with 11 bases separating them. CDR1 and CDR2 (germline): MNHNS, SASEGT. There are 13 residues in the CDR3. Extraction of RNA together with DNA used about 18-31 mg of unsorted bulk tissue. Patients underwent surgical resection for primary liver carcinoma. Broader study findings: A small share of top clones, only about 7.5-25%, was found in all five tumor regions. Top-250-clone fractions were significantly higher in tumors than in blood (p = 0.039).

Sequences were obtained from liver tumor tissue from sampling region 2. Subset reported: tumor region T2, inferior pole. This clonotype originated in a man aged 40-49 years with primary liver carcinoma and hepatitis B virus infection. The chain is built from TRBV6-1 and TRBJ1-1, with TRBD1 as a possible D gene (5 bases). The CDR3 loop reads CASSMDISTEAFF. The CDR3 nucleotides read TGTGCCAGCAGTATGGACATTTCCACTGAAGCTTTCTTT.